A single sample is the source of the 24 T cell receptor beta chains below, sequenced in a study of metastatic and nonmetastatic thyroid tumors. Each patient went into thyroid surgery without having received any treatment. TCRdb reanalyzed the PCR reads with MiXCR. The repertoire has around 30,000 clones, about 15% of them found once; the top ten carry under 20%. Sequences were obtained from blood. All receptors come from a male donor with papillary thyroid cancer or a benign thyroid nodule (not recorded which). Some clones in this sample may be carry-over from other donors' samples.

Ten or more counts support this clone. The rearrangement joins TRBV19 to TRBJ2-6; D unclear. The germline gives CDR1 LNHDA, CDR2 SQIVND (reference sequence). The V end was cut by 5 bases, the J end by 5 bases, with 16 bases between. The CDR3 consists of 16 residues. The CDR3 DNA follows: TGTGCCAGTAGTCCCCACCGAATCGGGCGGGCCAACGTCCTGACTTTC. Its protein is CASSPHRIGRANVLTF.

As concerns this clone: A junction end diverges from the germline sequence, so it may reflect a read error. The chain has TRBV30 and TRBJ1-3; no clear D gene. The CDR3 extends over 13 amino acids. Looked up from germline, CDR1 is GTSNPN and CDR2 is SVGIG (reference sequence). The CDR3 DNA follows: TGTGCCGGGAGTGTTGGGTTGGGAAACACCATATATTTT. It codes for CAGSVGLGNTIYF.

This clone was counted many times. In DNA, the CDR3 is TGCGCCAGCAGCTCGGGCGGGAGGGTTGTAAATGAGCAGTTCTTC. Its translation: CASSSGGRVVNEQFF. This chain joins TRBV5-1 and TRBJ2-1; 9 bases are a match to TRBD2. The V gene's germline CDR1 is SGHRS and CDR2 YFSETQ. The CDR3 has 15 residues. Trimming at V came to 3 bases and at J to 7 bases, leaving 8 bases not matched to a gene.

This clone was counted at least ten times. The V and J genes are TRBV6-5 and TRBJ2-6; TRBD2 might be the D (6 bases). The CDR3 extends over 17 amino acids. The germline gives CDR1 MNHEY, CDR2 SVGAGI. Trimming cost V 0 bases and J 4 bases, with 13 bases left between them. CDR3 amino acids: CASSYSGGGGGANVLTF. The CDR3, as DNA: TGTGCCAGCAGTTACTCCGGAGGAGGAGGGGGGGCCAACGTCCTGACTTTC.

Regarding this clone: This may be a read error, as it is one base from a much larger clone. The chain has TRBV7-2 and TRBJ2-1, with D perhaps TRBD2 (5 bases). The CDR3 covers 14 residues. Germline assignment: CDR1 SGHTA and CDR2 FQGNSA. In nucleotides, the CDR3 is TGTGCCAGCAGCTTAGCGGGAGCATACAATGAGCGGTTCTTC. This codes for CASSLAGAYNERFF.

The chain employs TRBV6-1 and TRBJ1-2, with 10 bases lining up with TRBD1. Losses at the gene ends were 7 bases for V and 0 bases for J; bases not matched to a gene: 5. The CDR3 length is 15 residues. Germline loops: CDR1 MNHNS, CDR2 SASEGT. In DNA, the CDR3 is TGTGCCAGCAACAAGGACAGGGGGGCTAACTATGGCTACACCTTC. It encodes CASNKDRGANYGYTF.

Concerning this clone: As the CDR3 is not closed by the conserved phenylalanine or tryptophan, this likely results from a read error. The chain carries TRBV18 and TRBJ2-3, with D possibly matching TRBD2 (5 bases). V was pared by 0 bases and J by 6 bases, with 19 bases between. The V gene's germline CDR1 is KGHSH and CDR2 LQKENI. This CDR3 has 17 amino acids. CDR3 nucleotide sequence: TGTGCCAGCTCACCACCCCCAGCAGTGGGAGTTACCGATACGCAGTATCTT. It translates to CASSPPPAVGVTDTQYL.

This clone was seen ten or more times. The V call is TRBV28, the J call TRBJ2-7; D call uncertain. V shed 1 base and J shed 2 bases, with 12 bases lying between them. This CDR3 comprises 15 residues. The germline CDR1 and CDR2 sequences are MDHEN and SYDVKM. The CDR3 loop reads CASSLLESRAYEQYF. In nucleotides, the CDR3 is TGTGCCAGCAGTTTATTGGAGTCCAGAGCCTACGAGCAGTACTTC.

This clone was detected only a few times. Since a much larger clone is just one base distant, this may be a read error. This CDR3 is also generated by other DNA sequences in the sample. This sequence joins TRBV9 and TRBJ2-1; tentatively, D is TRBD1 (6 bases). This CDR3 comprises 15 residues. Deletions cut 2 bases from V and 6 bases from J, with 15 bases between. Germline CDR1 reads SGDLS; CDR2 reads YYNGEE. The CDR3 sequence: CASSVYEGVTNEQFF. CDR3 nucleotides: TGTGCCAGCAGCGTCTATGAGGGGGTTACCAATGAGCAGTTCTTC.

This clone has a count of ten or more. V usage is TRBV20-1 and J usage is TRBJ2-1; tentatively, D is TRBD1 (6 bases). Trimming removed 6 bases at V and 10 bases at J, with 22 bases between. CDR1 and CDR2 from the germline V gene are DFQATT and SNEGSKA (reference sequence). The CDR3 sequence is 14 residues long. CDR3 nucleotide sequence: TGCAGTGCCACCAGACTCGACAGGCCGGGGGAGCAGTTCTTC. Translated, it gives CSATRLDRPGEQFF.

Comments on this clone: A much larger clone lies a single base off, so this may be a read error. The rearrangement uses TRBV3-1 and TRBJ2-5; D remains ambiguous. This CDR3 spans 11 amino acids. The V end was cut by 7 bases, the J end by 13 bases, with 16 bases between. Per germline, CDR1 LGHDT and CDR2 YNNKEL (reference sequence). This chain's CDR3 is CASIHPQLLYF. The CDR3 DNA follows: TGTGCCAGCATCCACCCCCAGCTCCTGTACTTC.

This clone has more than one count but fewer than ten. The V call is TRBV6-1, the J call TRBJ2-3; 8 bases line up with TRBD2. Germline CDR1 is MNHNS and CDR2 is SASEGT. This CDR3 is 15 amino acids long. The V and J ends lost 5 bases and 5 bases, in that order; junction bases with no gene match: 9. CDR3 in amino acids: CASSQRGHQEDTQYF. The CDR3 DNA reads TGTGCCAGCAGTCAGCGGGGGCACCAGGAAGATACGCAGTATTTT.

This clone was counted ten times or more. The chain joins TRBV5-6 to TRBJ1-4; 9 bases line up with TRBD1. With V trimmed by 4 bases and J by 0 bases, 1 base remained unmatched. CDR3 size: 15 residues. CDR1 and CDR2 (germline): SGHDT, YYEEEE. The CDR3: CASSRTGATNEKLFF. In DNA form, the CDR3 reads TGTGCCAGCAGCCGGACAGGGGCAACTAATGAAAAACTGTTTTTT.

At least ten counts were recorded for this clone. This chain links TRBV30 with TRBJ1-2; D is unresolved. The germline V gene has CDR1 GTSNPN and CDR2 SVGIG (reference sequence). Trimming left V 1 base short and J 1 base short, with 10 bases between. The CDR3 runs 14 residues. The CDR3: CAWSDSTVNYGYTF. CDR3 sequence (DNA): TGTGCCTGGAGTGACAGCACCGTTAACTATGGCTACACCTTC. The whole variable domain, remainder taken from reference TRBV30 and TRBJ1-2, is SQTIHQWPATLVQPVGSPLSLECTVEGTSNPNLYWYRQAAGRGLQLLFYSVGIGQISSEVPQNLSASRPQDRQFILSSKKLLLSDSGFYLCAWSDSTVNYGYTFGSGTRLTVV.

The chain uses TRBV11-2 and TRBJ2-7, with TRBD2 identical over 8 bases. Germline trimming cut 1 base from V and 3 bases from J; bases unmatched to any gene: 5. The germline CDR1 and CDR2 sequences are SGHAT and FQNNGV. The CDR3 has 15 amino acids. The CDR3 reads CASSLGPRGDYEQYF. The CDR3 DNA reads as TGTGCCAGCAGCTTAGGTCCGCGGGGGGACTACGAGCAGTACTTC.

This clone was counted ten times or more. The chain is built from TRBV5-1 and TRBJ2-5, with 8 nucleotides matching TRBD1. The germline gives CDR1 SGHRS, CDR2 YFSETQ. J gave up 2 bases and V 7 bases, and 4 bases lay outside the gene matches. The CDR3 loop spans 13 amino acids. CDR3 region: CASGWDRQETQYF. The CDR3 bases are TGCGCCAGCGGCTGGGACAGGCAAGAGACCCAGTACTTC.

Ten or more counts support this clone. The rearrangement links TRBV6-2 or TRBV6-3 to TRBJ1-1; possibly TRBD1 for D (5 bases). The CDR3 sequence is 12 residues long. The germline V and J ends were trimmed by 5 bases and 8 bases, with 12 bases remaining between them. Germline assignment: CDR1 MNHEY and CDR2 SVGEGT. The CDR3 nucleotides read TGTGCCAGCAGTCCCCGGGACCGCGAAGCTTTCTTT. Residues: CASSPRDREAFF.

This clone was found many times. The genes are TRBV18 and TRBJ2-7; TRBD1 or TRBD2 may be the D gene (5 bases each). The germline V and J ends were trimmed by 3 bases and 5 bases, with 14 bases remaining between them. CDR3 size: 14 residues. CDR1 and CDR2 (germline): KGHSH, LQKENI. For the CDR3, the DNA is TGTGCCAGCTCACCGGCAGGGAGCCTCAACGAGCAGTACTTC. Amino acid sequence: CASSPAGSLNEQYF.

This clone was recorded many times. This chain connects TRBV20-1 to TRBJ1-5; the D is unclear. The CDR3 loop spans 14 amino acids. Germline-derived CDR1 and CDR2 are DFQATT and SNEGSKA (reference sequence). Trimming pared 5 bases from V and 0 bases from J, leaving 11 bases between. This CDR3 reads CSALREHSNQPQHF. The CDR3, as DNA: TGCAGTGCTTTGAGAGAGCATAGCAATCAGCCCCAGCATTTT.

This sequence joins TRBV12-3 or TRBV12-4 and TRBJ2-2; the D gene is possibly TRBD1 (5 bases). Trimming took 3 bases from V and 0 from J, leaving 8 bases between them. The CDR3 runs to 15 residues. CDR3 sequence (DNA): TGTGCCAGCAGTTTGGGGCAGACGAACACCGGGGAGCTGTTTTTT. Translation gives CASSLGQTNTGELFF.

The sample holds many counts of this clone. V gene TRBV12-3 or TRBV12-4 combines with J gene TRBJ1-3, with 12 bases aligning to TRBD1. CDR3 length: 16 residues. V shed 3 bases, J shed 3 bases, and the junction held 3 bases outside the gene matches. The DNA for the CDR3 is TGTGCCAGCAGTTTGGGGACAGGGGGCGGTGGAAACACCATATATTTT. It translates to CASSLGTGGGGNTIYF.

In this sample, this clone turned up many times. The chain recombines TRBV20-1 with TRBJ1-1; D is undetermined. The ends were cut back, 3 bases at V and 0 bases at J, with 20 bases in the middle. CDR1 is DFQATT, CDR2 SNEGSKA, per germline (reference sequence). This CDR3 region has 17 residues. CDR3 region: CSARGSTQTHMNTEAFF. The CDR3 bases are TGCAGTGCTAGGGGATCTACACAGACCCATATGAACACTGAAGCTTTCTTT.

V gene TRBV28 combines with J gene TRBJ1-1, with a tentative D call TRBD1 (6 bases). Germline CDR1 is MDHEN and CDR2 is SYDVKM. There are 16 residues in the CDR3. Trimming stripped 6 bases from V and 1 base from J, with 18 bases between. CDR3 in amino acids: CASRDTGWSSNTEAFF. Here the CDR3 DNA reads TGTGCCAGCAGAGACACAGGGTGGAGTTCGAACACTGAAGCTTTCTTT.

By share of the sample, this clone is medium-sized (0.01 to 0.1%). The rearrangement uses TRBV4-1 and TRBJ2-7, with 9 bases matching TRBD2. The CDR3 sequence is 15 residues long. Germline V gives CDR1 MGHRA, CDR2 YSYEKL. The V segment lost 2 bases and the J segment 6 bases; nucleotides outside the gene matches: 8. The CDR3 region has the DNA TGCGCCAGCAGCCAACTAGTAGCGGGAGATGGCGAGCAGTACTTC. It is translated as CASSQLVAGDGEQYF.